A single sample gave rise to the 3 T cell receptor beta chains below, sequenced in a study of tumor and adjacent non-tumor tissue in lung cancer. This sample's RNA came from whole unsorted tissue. TCRbeta libraries were built with three rounds of nested PCR, modified from ARM-PCR. TCRdb used MiXCR to reprocess the multiplex PCR reads, holding one entry per CDR3 protein. The sample has about 75,000 distinct CDR3 sequences; roughly 80% are singletons. Sequenced sample: lung tumor tissue. The receptors originated from a woman between 50 and 59 years old with non-small cell lung cancer.

As concerns this clonotype: A single base separates this from a much larger clone, so it may be a read error. The chain combines TRBV20-1 with TRBJ2-3, with 7 bases identical to TRBD2. Germline assignment: CDR1 DFQATT and CDR2 SNEGSKA (reference sequence). V gave up 4 bases and J gave up 5 bases; unmatched junction bases: 12. This CDR3 has 15 residues. This CDR3 reads CSAIAGTKDLDTQYF. DNA for the CDR3: TGCAGTGCTATAGCTGGGACTAAGGATCTAGATACGCAGTATTTT.

For this clonotype: Likely a read error: the CDR3 ends without its conserved phenylalanine or tryptophan. V and J are TRBV11-1 and TRBJ2-2; no firm D call. Germline lookup yields CDR1 SGHAT and CDR2 FQDESV (reference sequence). The CDR3 sequence is 18 residues long. For the CDR3, the DNA is TGTGCCAGTAGCTTCGGAGCGTGGGCCCAGTTGAACACCGGGGAGCTGTTTGTT. Its translation is CASSFGAWAQLNTGELFV.

This clonotype has only one observation. The junction departs from germline at one end; a sequencing error may be responsible. The J gene is TRBJ2-3, the V gene TRBV29-1, with D perhaps assigned TRBD1 or TRBD2 (5 bases each). The V gene's germline CDR1 is SQVTM and CDR2 ANQGSEA. The CDR3 consists of 17 residues. The CDR3 DNA sequence: TGCAGCATTGAGGGGTTTGCAGGAGGCTCGGTCACAGATACGCAGTATTTT. It yields the protein CSIEGFAGGSVTDTQYF.